This T cell receptor beta chain was sequenced in a study of T cell responses to AZD1222 COVID-19 vaccine. With respect to this clone: What it recognizes is unknown.

Sequencing was performed with immunoSEQ multiplex PCR; in TCRdb, only in-frame clones are kept and a portion is missing. The data hold approximately 150,000 clones, with roughly 87% observed a single time. General study results and limits: Every sample of the repertoires postdated the peak T cell response.

V was clipped by 5 bases and J by 7 bases, with 8 bases between them. The germline V gene encodes CDR1 SNHLY and CDR2 FYNNEI. The CDR3 spans 11 residues. The TCR comes from an adult who received the AZD1222 COVID-19 vaccine. This specimen was peripheral blood, taken 28 days after the second AZD1222 dose. The J gene is TRBJ2-5, the V gene TRBV2; D perhaps matches TRBD2 (6 bases). CDR3 sequence: CASSFSGTQYF. CDR3 nucleotides: TGTGCCAGCAGTTTTAGCGGGACCCAGTACTTC.